The clone carrying this T cell receptor beta chain was counted ten times or more. Its matching antigen is unknown. The record originates from a study of T-cell reconstitution after alpha-beta-depleted transplantation in children. The study's findings and limits: Some patients' high day-60 TCRbeta diversity was attributed to recipient cells surviving conditioning. At one year after transplant, newly produced T cells mostly accounted for T-cell counts and diversity.

Unique molecular identifiers were used to barcode this TCRbeta library. TCRdb recomputed calls from the PCR reads with MiXCR, one row per CDR3 protein. The data contain around 25,000 distinct CDR3 sequences, 15% to 20% of them seen just once; the ten biggest clones take up around 38%. The TCR was taken from a male patient between 2 and 15 years old who had a stem cell transplant for acute lymphoblastic leukemia, so the T cells may come from the graft donor. Sequences were derived from PBMCs, mostly from graft donor cells, sampled 60 days after TCRalphabeta/CD19-depleted stem cell transplant.

The CDR3 loop is CASMTVVAYNEQFF. The CDR3 DNA reads as TGTGCCAGCATGACAGTGGTGGCCTACAATGAGCAGTTCTTC. The chain links TRBV28 to TRBJ2-1; perhaps TRBD1 as D (5 bases). Germline CDR1 reads MDHEN; CDR2 reads SYDVKM. The CDR3 length is 14 residues. V lost 7 bases and J lost 2, with 12 bases in between.